A single sample gave rise to the 14 T cell receptor beta chains below, sequenced in a study of shared clonotypes between healthy human individuals. Clones were read by immunoSEQ multiplex PCR, and TCRdb kept only the in-frame ones, dropping some. Of about 470,000 clones in the sample, around 79% were seen once. Specimen: PBMCs. All receptors derive from a woman between 40 and 55 years old in good health. Some clones in this sample may be carry-over from other donors' samples.

This clone has more than one count but fewer than ten. J is TRBJ2-3 and V is TRBV18; perhaps TRBD1 as D (6 bases). The CDR3 totals 15 residues. Germline V gives CDR1 KGHSH, CDR2 LQKENI. V dropped 3 bases and J dropped 3 bases, with 13 bases sitting between them. The CDR3 DNA reads TGTGCCAGCTCACCTACAGGGCAGGGAACAGATACGCAGTATTTT. Translated: CASSPTGQGTDTQYF.

The V and J genes are TRBV7-2 and TRBJ1-5; 8 bases fit TRBD1. The germline V gene has CDR1 SGHTA and CDR2 FQGNSA. With 1 base clipped from V and 5 bases from J, the junction kept 4 bases outside the gene matches. The CDR3 extends over 15 amino acids. The DNA of the CDR3 is TGTGCCAGCAGCTTAGTCAGGGGGCCGGATCAGCCCCAGCATTTT. As protein: CASSLVRGPDQPQHF.

The chain combines TRBV6-1 with TRBJ2-2, with D possibly being TRBD2 (6 bases). The germline gives CDR1 MNHNS, CDR2 SASEGT. V lost 7 bases to trimming and J lost 1 base, with 10 bases between them. This CDR3 has 14 residues. The CDR3 region is CASTGARNTGELFF. The CDR3 DNA reads TGTGCCAGCACGGGAGCGCGGAACACCGGGGAGCTGTTTTTT.

In this sample, this clone turned up a few times. This chain uses TRBV7-2 with TRBJ2-7; TRBD2 might be the D (5 bases). The length of the CDR3 is 12 residues. Between the trimmed V and J ends, which lost 5 bases and 7 bases, there was a span of 12 bases. CDR1 is SGHTA, CDR2 FQGNSA, per germline. The CDR3 loop is CASSRGWLEQYF. The CDR3 DNA is TGTGCCAGCAGCCGCGGGTGGCTGGAGCAGTACTTC.

Only a few counts were recorded for this clone. The CDR3 DNA follows: TGTGCCAGCAGCGCCGACTTGAACAATGAGCAGTTCTTC. This codes for CASSADLNNEQFF. V and J are TRBV6-4 and TRBJ2-1, with D unclear. Germline V lookup: CDR1 MRHNA, CDR2 SNTAGT. Deletions cut 6 bases from V and 5 bases from J, with 11 bases between. This CDR3 has 13 amino acids.

The rearrangement uses TRBV7-2 and TRBJ2-5; TRBD2 might be the D (7 bases). Trimming removed 4 bases from V and 10 bases from J, with 34 bases in between. CDR3 length: 19 amino acids. Germline V lookup: CDR1 SGHTA, CDR2 FQGNSA. The DNA for the CDR3 is TGTGCCAGCAGCTCCCACTCTGGGGCGCGGGACTACGGGGGGCTGGGCCAGTACTTC. This translates into CASSSHSGARDYGGLGQYF.

The chain combines TRBV7-2 with TRBJ2-3; possibly TRBD2 for D (6 bases). Germline CDR1 and CDR2: SGHTA and FQGNSA. The CDR3 runs to 16 residues. Trimming cost V 1 base and J 1 base, with 12 bases left between them. CDR3 loop: CASSLGWGGGTDTQYF. The DNA for the CDR3 is TGTGCCAGCAGCTTAGGATGGGGCGGGGGCACAGATACGCAGTATTTT.

A remark on this clone: A much larger clone lies a single base off, so this may be a read error. Other nucleotide sequences in the sample specify the same CDR3. The rearrangement joins TRBV19 to TRBJ2-1, with TRBD2 matching over 11 bases. Looked up from germline, CDR1 is LNHDA and CDR2 is SQIVND (reference sequence). With 8 bases clipped from V and 3 bases from J, the junction kept 0 bases outside the gene matches. The length of the CDR3 is 13 residues. This CDR3 reads CASGTSGYNEQFF. Here the CDR3 DNA reads TGTGCCAGTGGGACTAGCGGCTACAATGAGCAGTTCTTC.

This clone occurred once. V is TRBV5-1 and J is TRBJ2-3; 8 bases are a match to TRBD1. This CDR3 is 14 amino acids long. Per the germline V gene, CDR1 is SGHRS and CDR2 is YFSETQ. Trimming at V came to 4 bases and at J to 1 base, leaving 2 bases not matched to a gene. The CDR3 nucleotides are TGCGCCAGCAGCACGGGACAGGGCACAGATACGCAGTATTTT. It encodes CASSTGQGTDTQYF. Together with reference TRBV5-1 and TRBJ2-3, the CDR3 gives the full variable domain: KAGVTQTPRYLIKTRGQQVTLSCSPISGHRSVSWYQQTPGQGLQFLFEYFSETQRNKGNFPGRFSGRQFSNSRSEMNVSTLELGDSALYLCASSTGQGTDTQYFGPGTRLTVL.

In this sample, this clone turned up a few times. The CDR3 DNA sequence: TGTGCCAGCAGCTATTATTCGCCCAACACAGATACGCAGTATTTT. Amino acids: CASSYYSPNTDTQYF. This chain uses TRBV7-9 with TRBJ2-3; D gene ambiguous. Between the trimmed V and J ends, which lost 4 bases and 2 bases, there was a span of 13 bases. This CDR3 has 15 residues. Germline CDR1 reads SEHNR; CDR2 reads FQNEAQ (reference sequence).

The chain links TRBV7-2 to TRBJ1-6; D is possibly TRBD1 (5 bases). The V and J ends lost 5 bases and 6 bases respectively, with 14 bases between them. CDR3 length: 15 amino acids. CDR1 and CDR2 from the germline V gene are SGHTA and FQGNSA. In nucleotides, the CDR3 is TGTGCCAGCAGCCAGAATACAGGACTTAATTCACCCCTCCACTTT. Encoded protein: CASSQNTGLNSPLHF.

V is TRBV7-8 and J is TRBJ2-1; 10 bases map to TRBD2. Looked up from germline, CDR1 is SGHVS and CDR2 is FQNEAQ. The trim removed 0 bases at V and 3 bases at J, leaving 5 bases unmatched. The CDR3 totals 17 residues. This CDR3 is CASSLAVAGGVYNEQFF. The CDR3 bases are TGTGCCAGCAGCTTAGCAGTAGCGGGAGGTGTCTACAATGAGCAGTTCTTC.

This clone was found a few times. J is TRBJ1-2 and V is TRBV10-3; 10 positions match TRBD1. CDR1 and CDR2 (germline): ENHRY, SYGVKD. CDR3 size: 13 residues. Losses at the gene ends were 6 bases for V and 5 bases for J; bases not matched to a gene: 3. The CDR3 loop is CAISPGQGYGYTF. CDR3 nucleotides: TGTGCCATCAGCCCGGGACAGGGGTATGGCTACACCTTC.

The rearrangement joins TRBV28 to TRBJ1-2, with D perhaps matching TRBD1 (6 bases). Deletions cut 8 bases from V and 6 bases from J, with 16 bases between. The CDR3 sequence is 13 residues long. Germline CDR1 reads MDHEN; CDR2 reads SYDVKM. In nucleotides, the CDR3 is TGTGCCAGCGTTGGGGGGCCGACCCATGGCTACACCTTC. This translates into CASVGGPTHGYTF.